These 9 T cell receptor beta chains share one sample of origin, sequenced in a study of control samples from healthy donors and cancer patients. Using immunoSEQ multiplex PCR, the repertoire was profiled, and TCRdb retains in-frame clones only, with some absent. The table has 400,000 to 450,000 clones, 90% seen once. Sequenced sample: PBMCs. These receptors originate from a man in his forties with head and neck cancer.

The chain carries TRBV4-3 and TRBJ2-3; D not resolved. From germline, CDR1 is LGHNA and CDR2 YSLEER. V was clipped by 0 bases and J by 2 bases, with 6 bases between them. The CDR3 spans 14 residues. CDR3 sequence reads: CASSQEGYTDTQYF. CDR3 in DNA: TGCGCCAGCAGCCAAGAGGGGTACACAGATACGCAGTATTTT.

Written as DNA, the CDR3 is TGTGCCAGCAGCTTACGGCAGTCAGATCAGCCCCAGCATTTT. Its protein product is CASSLRQSDQPQHF. This chain connects TRBV7-8 to TRBJ1-5; D remains unclear. Between the trimmed V and J ends, which lost 2 bases and 5 bases, there was a span of 10 bases. Germline V gene data show CDR1 as SGHVS and CDR2 as FQNEAQ. The CDR3 contains 14 residues.

The CDR3 DNA follows: TGTGCCAGCAGTGAACGAGATAGGACGGGACAGGGTTATGGCGAGCAGTACTTC. Translation: CASSERDRTGQGYGEQYF. This chain links TRBV6-1 with TRBJ2-7, with 9 positions matching TRBD1. The V segment lost 2 bases and the J segment 6 bases; nucleotides outside the gene matches: 17. Germline CDR1 is MNHNS and CDR2 is SASEGT. CDR3 length equals 18 residues.

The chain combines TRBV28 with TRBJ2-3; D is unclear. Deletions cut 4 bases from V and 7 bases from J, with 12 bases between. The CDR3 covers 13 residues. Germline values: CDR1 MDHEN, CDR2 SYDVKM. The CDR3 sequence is CASSSHSLHTQYF. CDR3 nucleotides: TGTGCCAGCAGTTCCCATTCGTTACATACGCAGTATTTT.

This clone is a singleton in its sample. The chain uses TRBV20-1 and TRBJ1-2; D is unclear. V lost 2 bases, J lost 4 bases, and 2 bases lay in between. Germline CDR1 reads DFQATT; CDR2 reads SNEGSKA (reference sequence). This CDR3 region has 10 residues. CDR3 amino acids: CSARFYGYTF. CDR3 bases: TGCAGTGCTAGATTCTATGGCTACACCTTC.

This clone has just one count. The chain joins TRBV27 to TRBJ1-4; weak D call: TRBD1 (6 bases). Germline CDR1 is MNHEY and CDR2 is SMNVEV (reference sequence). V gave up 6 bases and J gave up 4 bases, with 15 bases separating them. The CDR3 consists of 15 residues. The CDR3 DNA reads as TGTGCCAGCAGCTGGGGGGGGCAGATTAATGAAAAACTGTTTTTT. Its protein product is CASSWGGQINEKLFF.

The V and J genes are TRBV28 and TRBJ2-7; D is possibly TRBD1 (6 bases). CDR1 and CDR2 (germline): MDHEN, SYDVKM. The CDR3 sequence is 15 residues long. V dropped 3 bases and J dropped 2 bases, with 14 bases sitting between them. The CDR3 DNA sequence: TGTGCCAGCAGTTTGACAGGCCGCTATCCCTACGAGCAGTACTTC. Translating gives CASSLTGRYPYEQYF.

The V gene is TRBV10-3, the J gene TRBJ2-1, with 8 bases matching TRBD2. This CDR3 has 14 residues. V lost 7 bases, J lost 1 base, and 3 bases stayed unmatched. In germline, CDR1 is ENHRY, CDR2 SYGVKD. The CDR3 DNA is TGTGCCATCACACCGGGGGGGTCCTACAATGAGCAGTTCTTC. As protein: CAITPGGSYNEQFF.

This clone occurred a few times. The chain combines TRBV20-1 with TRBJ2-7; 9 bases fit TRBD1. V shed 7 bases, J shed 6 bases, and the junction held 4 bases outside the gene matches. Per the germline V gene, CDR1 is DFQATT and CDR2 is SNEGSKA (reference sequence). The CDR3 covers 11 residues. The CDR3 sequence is CSGDREGEQYF. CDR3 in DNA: TGCAGTGGGGACAGGGAAGGCGAGCAGTACTTC.